The 17 T cell receptor beta chains below were found in one sample sequenced in a study of identical twins. MiXCR, applied by TCRdb to the 5' RACE reads, yields one record per CDR3 protein. The sample has around 570,000 distinct CDR3 sequences; 9.6% are singletons. In addition, the sample was reused for a study of yellow fever vaccine responses in identical twins.

Sequences were obtained from PBMCs. The origin of the receptors is a woman aged 18 to 35 in good health.

The table lists this clonotype with many counts. The chain couples TRBV28 to TRBJ2-7; unclear D gene. Trimming pared 3 bases from V and 2 bases from J, leaving 8 bases between. CDR3 length: 13 residues. Germline CDR1 is MDHEN and CDR2 is SYDVKM. Here the CDR3 DNA reads TGTGCCAGCAGTTTGGTCGACGCCTACGAGCAGTACTTC. It codes for CASSLVDAYEQYF.

Only a few counts were recorded for this clonotype. The chain employs TRBV27 and TRBJ2-1; possible D gene TRBD2, 5 bases. Germline lookup yields CDR1 MNHEY and CDR2 SMNVEV (reference sequence). With 6 bases removed from V and 10 bases from J, the gap between germline ends came to 10 bases. This CDR3 has 11 amino acids. Here the CDR3 reads CASSGEVEQFF. In DNA, the CDR3 is TGTGCCAGCAGCGGGGAAGTGGAGCAGTTCTTC.

This clonotype was seen a handful of times. J is TRBJ2-2 and V is TRBV29-1, with a possible D match to TRBD1 (5 bases). This CDR3 has 15 residues. Germline values: CDR1 SQVTM, CDR2 ANQGSEA. Trimming cost V 6 bases and J 4 bases, with 18 bases left between them. CDR3 nucleotides: TGCAGCGTGGCCGACAAGGGGCACGTCACCGGGGAGCTGTTTTTT. Its translation is CSVADKGHVTGELFF.

This clonotype was seen a few times. The gene calls are TRBV25-1 and TRBJ2-2, with no clear D. The V end was cut by 8 bases, the J end by 5 bases, with 9 bases between. There are 12 residues in the CDR3. Germline V CDR1 and CDR2: MGHDK, SYGVNS. CDR3 in amino acids: CASATVTGELFF. CDR3 nucleotide sequence: TGTGCCAGCGCTACGGTAACCGGGGAGCTGTTTTTT.

This clonotype was observed a few times. This sequence joins TRBV5-1 and TRBJ2-1, with TRBD2 as a possible D gene (6 bases). Trimming removed 3 bases at V and 9 bases at J, with 22 bases between. Germline-derived CDR1 and CDR2 are SGHRS and YFSETQ. The CDR3 consists of 16 residues. The chain's CDR3 is CASSSGASSTLSEQFF. Here the CDR3 DNA reads TGCGCCAGCAGCTCGGGAGCTAGTTCTACCCTCAGTGAGCAGTTCTTC.

This clonotype was counted a few times. The V call is TRBV10-3, the J call TRBJ2-5; D uncertain. The CDR3 consists of 13 residues. V was clipped by 4 bases and J by 4 bases, with 10 bases between them. CDR1 ENHRY and CDR2 SYGVKD come from the germline V gene. The CDR3 sequence: CAISVQVTETQYF. DNA of the CDR3: TGTGCCATCAGTGTTCAGGTGACAGAGACCCAGTACTTC.

This chain joins TRBV27 and TRBJ1-2; 8 nucleotides line up with TRBD1. Germline values: CDR1 MNHEY, CDR2 SMNVEV (reference sequence). After removal of 3 bases from V and 8 bases from J, the junction contained 8 bases not matched to a gene. The CDR3 sequence is 14 residues long. The CDR3 DNA sequence: TGTGCCAGCAGTTTGCAGGGGGCATATGGAGGCTACACCTTC. It encodes CASSLQGAYGGYTF.

The gene calls are TRBV7-9 and TRBJ2-2; a weak D match, TRBD1 (6 bases). The CDR3 totals 16 residues. With 4 bases removed from V and 1 base from J, the gap between germline ends came to 13 bases. The germline CDR1 and CDR2 sequences are SEHNR and FQNEAQ (reference sequence). CDR3 DNA: TGTGCCAGCAGCTCTATGGACAGCCTGAACACCGGGGAGCTGTTTTTT. This encodes CASSSMDSLNTGELFF. Full variable domain (remainder filled in from reference TRBV7-9 and TRBJ2-2): DTGVSQNPRHKITKRGQNVTFRCDPISEHNRLYWYRQTLGQGPEFLTYFQNEAQLEKSRLLSDRFSAERPKGSFSTLEIQRTEQGDSAMYLCASSSMDSLNTGELFFGEGSRLTVL.

This clonotype was recorded many times. The chain links TRBV12-3 or TRBV12-4 to TRBJ1-6, with D uncertain. The CDR3 contains 12 residues. V lost 1 base to trimming and J lost 9 bases, with 4 bases between them. The chain's CDR3 is CASSLVGSPLHF. The CDR3 nucleotides are TGTGCCAGCAGTTTAGTCGGTTCACCCCTCCACTTT.

This clonotype was detected ten times or more. This chain joins TRBV20-1 and TRBJ2-4; D may be TRBD1 or TRBD2 (5 bases each). V was clipped by 3 bases and J by 2 bases, with 14 bases between them. CDR3 size: 15 residues. In germline, CDR1 is DFQATT, CDR2 SNEGSKA (reference sequence). This CDR3 is CSARVNGGTKNIQYF. In DNA, the CDR3 is TGCAGTGCTAGGGTTAATGGGGGAACCAAAAACATTCAGTACTTC.

Ten or more counts support this clonotype. The chain is built from TRBV7-2 and TRBJ2-5; D is possibly TRBD2 (6 bases). CDR1 and CDR2 from the germline V gene are SGHTA and FQGNSA. The germline V and J ends were trimmed by 6 bases and 1 base, with 12 bases remaining between them. This CDR3 region has 14 residues. The CDR3 region is CASRAGGGQETQYF. DNA for the CDR3: TGTGCCAGCAGAGCCGGGGGAGGCCAAGAGACCCAGTACTTC.

The chain combines TRBV12-3 or TRBV12-4 with TRBJ1-1; D not resolved. This CDR3 contains 13 residues. With 2 bases removed from V and 8 bases from J, the gap between germline ends came to 12 bases. For the CDR3, the DNA is TGTGCCAGCAGTTTATCGTCCCCCGCGGAAGCTTTCTTT. Amino acids: CASSLSSPAEAFF.

This clonotype came up a few times. J is TRBJ2-2 and V is TRBV4-1; D unclear. This CDR3 has 12 residues. V lost 0 bases, J lost 7 bases, and 3 bases lay in between. Germline CDR1 is MGHRA and CDR2 is YSYEKL. Here the CDR3 reads CASSQEIGELFF. DNA for the CDR3: TGCGCCAGCAGCCAAGAGATCGGGGAGCTGTTTTTT.

The V and J genes are TRBV28 and TRBJ2-2; D possibly corresponds to TRBD2 (5 bases). V was clipped by 7 bases and J by 6 bases, with 15 bases between them. This CDR3 is built from 14 residues. Germline V CDR1 and CDR2: MDHEN, SYDVKM. CDR3 in DNA: TGTGCCAGCAAACCCCTTTGGGAGCCCGGGGAGCTGTTTTTT. Amino acid sequence: CASKPLWEPGELFF.

The rearrangement uses TRBV29-1 and TRBJ2-1, with 10 bases identical to TRBD2. This CDR3 spans 15 amino acids. Germline-derived CDR1 and CDR2 are SQVTM and ANQGSEA. J lost 8 bases, V lost 4 bases, and 11 bases had no gene match. The CDR3 protein is CSVVFGTSVWYEQFF. For the CDR3, the DNA is TGCAGCGTTGTCTTTGGGACTAGCGTTTGGTATGAGCAGTTCTTC.

Details on this clonotype: The junction departs from the called germline gene at one end, perhaps through a read error. The rearrangement joins TRBV11-2 to TRBJ2-2; no clear D. Germline CDR1 and CDR2: SGHAT and FQNNGV. The CDR3 consists of 14 residues. The CDR3 bases are TGTGCCAGCAGCTTAGAAGGAGCCACCAGGGAGCTGTTTTTT. Translated, it gives CASSLEGATRELFF. The whole variable domain, remainder taken from reference TRBV11-2 and TRBJ2-2, is EAGVAQSPRYKIIEKRQSVAFWCNPISGHATLYWYQQILGQGPKLLIQFQNNGVVDDSQLPKDRFSAERLKGVDSTLKIQPAKLEDSAVYLCASSLEGATRELFFGEGSRLTVL.

The chain carries TRBV20-1 and TRBJ2-7, with D maybe TRBD1 (6 bases). The V end lost 2 bases, the J end lost 0 bases, and 11 bases lay between the germline ends. Germline V gene lookup returns CDR1 DFQATT and CDR2 SNEGSKA (reference sequence). CDR3 size: 14 residues. CDR3 nucleotide sequence: TGCAGTGCTAGAAGGGGGTCCAGCTCCTACGAGCAGTACTTC. Its translation: CSARRGSSSYEQYF.